Each of the 8 T cell receptor beta chains below was sequenced from the same sample in a study of PD-1 blockade in mismatch repair-deficient tumors. Repertoires were generated with immunoSEQ multiplex PCR, while TCRdb's copy carries only in-frame clones and drops some. The sample lists some 84,000 clones, approximately 81% occurring once. Sample: peripheral blood, taken 12 weeks after starting pembrolizumab. The receptors come from an adult with mismatch repair-deficient cancer.

This rearrangement joins TRBV11-3 to TRBJ1-1; a weak D match, TRBD1 (5 bases). V was clipped by 4 bases and J by 1 base, with 10 bases between them. This CDR3 has 14 amino acids. The germline V gene encodes CDR1 SGHNT and CDR2 YENEEA. The CDR3 bases are TGTGCCAGCAGCTCGAGACAGAAGAACACTGAAGCTTTCTTT. As protein: CASSSRQKNTEAFF.

The V and J genes are TRBV7-2 and TRBJ2-3; D remains unclear. Deletions cut 5 bases from V and 2 bases from J, with 8 bases between. Germline V gene sequence: CDR1 SGHTA, CDR2 FQGNSA. CDR3 length equals 13 residues. CDR3 nucleotides: TGTGCCAGCAGCGGTCGGGTCACAGATACGCAGTATTTT. Protein sequence: CASSGRVTDTQYF.

The chain links TRBV11-1 to TRBJ2-5; 9 nucleotides match TRBD1. This CDR3 contains 16 residues. J lost 3 bases, V lost 1 base, and 6 bases had no gene match. Germline assignment: CDR1 SGHAT and CDR2 FQDESV (reference sequence). DNA for the CDR3: TGTGCCAGCAGCTTAGAGGGTAGGACAGGGGAAGAGACCCAGTACTTC. As protein: CASSLEGRTGEETQYF.

The rearrangement uses TRBV5-6 and TRBJ1-1, with 8 bases that match TRBD1. The V and J ends lost 4 bases and 11 bases, in that order; junction bases with no gene match: 16. Germline loops: CDR1 SGHDT, CDR2 YYEEEE. The CDR3 consists of 15 residues. The CDR3 reads CASSPGTGDSPPAFF. The CDR3 DNA reads TGTGCCAGCAGCCCGGGGACAGGCGATAGCCCTCCGGCTTTCTTT.

This chain uses TRBV27 with TRBJ2-7; D perhaps matches TRBD1 (5 bases). Germline values: CDR1 MNHEY, CDR2 SMNVEV (reference sequence). Trimming removed 8 bases at V and 7 bases at J, with 12 bases between. This CDR3 comprises 11 residues. CDR3 sequence: CASGLNREQYF. CDR3 coding DNA: TGTGCCAGCGGATTAAACAGGGAGCAGTACTTC.

This clone showed up just once. The chain carries TRBV4-2 and TRBJ2-3; 8 bases are shared with TRBD1. Losses at the gene ends were 5 bases for V and 4 bases for J; bases not matched to a gene: 8. Germline V gene lookup returns CDR1 LGHNA and CDR2 YNFKEQ. The CDR3 runs 15 residues. The CDR3: CASSFVGQGPDTQYF. The CDR3 nucleotides read TGTGCCAGCAGCTTCGTAGGACAGGGTCCAGATACGCAGTATTTT.

This chain links TRBV6-1 with TRBJ1-1, with D maybe TRBD1 (6 bases). This CDR3 is 13 amino acids long. Germline V gives CDR1 MNHNS, CDR2 SASEGT. Trimming pared 4 bases from V and 4 bases from J, leaving 10 bases between. The CDR3 loop reads CASSATGFTEAFF. The CDR3 DNA reads TGTGCCAGCAGTGCTACAGGGTTCACTGAAGCTTTCTTT.

The chain is built from TRBV5-4 and TRBJ2-7, with D unresolved. Looked up from germline, CDR1 is SGHNT and CDR2 is YYREEE (reference sequence). This CDR3 contains 13 residues. Trimming cost V 2 bases and J 7 bases, with 13 bases left between them. CDR3 DNA: TGTGCCAGCAGCTTTCCACCGTCTGGTGAGCAGTACTTC. Protein product: CASSFPPSGEQYF.